The rows below give T cell receptor beta chains drawn from one sample of a study of blood T cell repertoires in COVID-19. Here immunoSEQ multiplex PCR was the method, and the copy in TCRdb shows in-frame clones only, minus some. In the table there are 300,000 to 350,000 clones, just over 85% of which are singletons. The material sequenced was PBMCs or T cells enriched from blood (not recorded which). The receptor source for this set is a woman aged 40 to 50 with acute COVID-19. CDR3s include the opening cysteine and the closing phenylalanine or tryptophan. The D gene is left open where the match is weak. The listing skips clone size in some rows; elsewhere it reads once, few, many or a size class.

j_call cdr3_length d_call clone_size v_call cdr3_aa cdr3_nt
TRBJ1-1 14 TRBD1 - TRBV5-8 CASILINRGTEAFF TGTGCCAGCATCCTTATTAACAGGGGTACTGAAGCTTTCTTT
TRBJ2-7 14 TRBD2 - TRBV20-1 CSASLYSGRAEQYF TGCAGTGCTAGTCTATATAGCGGGAGGGCCGAGCAGTACTTC
TRBJ2-7 12 - once TRBV29-1 CSVEGPGNEQYF TGCAGCGTTGAAGGTCCAGGGAACGAGCAGTACTTC
TRBJ1-6 17 TRBD1 - TRBV5-1 CASSLDPGTAGNSPLHF TGCGCCAGCAGCTTGGACCCCGGGACAGCCGGAAATTCACCCCTCCACTTT
TRBJ1-1 16 TRBD1 - TRBV29-1 CSVDPPGQGWDTEAFF TGCAGCGTTGACCCCCCCGGACAGGGGTGGGACACTGAAGCTTTCTTT
TRBJ2-7 20 TRBD1 few TRBV6-2/TRBV6-3 CASSYSILEDRGFDSYEQYF TGTGCCAGCAGTTACTCGATCCTTGAGGACAGGGGGTTTGACTCCTACGAGCAGTACTTC
TRBJ2-7 15 TRBD1 few TRBV5-5 CASSLTTGPIYEQYF TGTGCCAGCAGCTTGACGACAGGGCCTATCTACGAGCAGTACTTC
TRBJ2-3 15 TRBD2 - TRBV6-4 CASSEEAGGPDTQYF TGTGCCAGCAGTGAAGAAGCGGGAGGGCCAGATACGCAGTATTTT
TRBJ1-5 23 TRBD1 once TRBV28 CASSFFTLQGQGALGLVYQPQHF TGTGCCAGCAGTTTCTTCACTCTCCAGGGACAGGGGGCGTTAGGGTTGGTTTATCAGCCCCAGCATTTT
TRBJ1-2 17 TRBD1 - TRBV7-2 CASSAPDRGPNSYGYTF TGTGCCAGCAGCGCCCCCGACAGGGGCCCTAATTCCTATGGCTACACCTTC
TRBJ2-1 16 TRBD2 few TRBV24-1 CATSDPSGSSYNEQFF TGTGCCACCAGTGACCCTAGCGGGAGTTCCTACAATGAGCAGTTCTTC
TRBJ1-1 12 TRBD1 - TRBV6-5 CASRQGATEAFF TGTGCCAGCAGACAGGGGGCAACTGAAGCTTTCTTT
TRBJ2-5 14 - - TRBV11-2 CASSLSTYQETQYF TGTGCCAGCAGCTTAAGCACGTACCAAGAGACCCAGTACTTC